What follows describes a single TCR beta chain. The antigen is unknown. PBMCs came from over 8.5 ml fresh peripheral blood. This entry belongs to a study of T cells in Graves' hyperthyroidism and ophthalmopathy. Study-level findings and limits: Among thyroid clonotypes expanded above 0.001, most also appeared in blood. Ophthalmopathy was identified by the model a median 6.5 months ahead of onset.

It was RNA transcripts that yielded the amplified TCR beta CDR3 regions. The study used the HTBI primer set for a first-round RT-PCR of the TCR CDR3. MiXCR, run by TCRdb on the multiplex PCR reads, gives a single entry per CDR3 protein. The sample records about 640,000 distinct CDR3 sequences, roughly 20% being singletons. Material for sequencing was blood. This TCR derives from a young man with Graves' ophthalmopathy.

In DNA form, the CDR3 reads TGCGCCAGCAGCCAAGAGAAAGGGACAGGCAATGAGCAGTTCTTC. Residues: CASSQEKGTGNEQFF. This chain uses TRBV4-3 with TRBJ2-1, with TRBD1 matching 8 bases. The CDR3 consists of 15 residues. After removal of 0 bases from V and 6 bases from J, the junction contained 4 bases not matched to a gene. Per the germline V gene, CDR1 is LGHNA and CDR2 is YSLEER.